This T cell receptor beta chain was observed in a study of blood T cell repertoires in COVID-19. About the study: Acute and convalescent COVID-19 specimens originated in the United States, Italy and Spain. In each case, the material was cDNA or gDNA derived from T cells, B-cell-depleted T cells, or PBMCs.

Per the original data handling: Reference gene primer amplification yielded estimated nucleated cell counts. Using immunoSEQ multiplex PCR, the repertoire was profiled, and TCRdb retains in-frame clones only, with some absent. The V and J calls and clone size were taken over from that table, and D and trimming were inferred from the DNA. The sample has approximately 100,000 clones, 87% seen once; the top ten hold 3.5% to 5.5%. From germline, CDR1 is ENHRY and CDR2 SYGVKD. This CDR3 comprises 14 residues. With 0 bases clipped from V and 8 bases from J, the junction kept 5 bases outside the gene matches.

The rearrangement links TRBV10-3 to TRBJ1-2; 8 bases fit TRBD1. Input material: peripheral blood. The sequence derives from a man aged 65 to 85 with acute or convalescent COVID-19. The CDR3 nucleotides read TGTGCCATCAGTGAGTCATCAGGGGGCGAGGGCTACACCTTC. Translation: CAISESSGGEGYTF.